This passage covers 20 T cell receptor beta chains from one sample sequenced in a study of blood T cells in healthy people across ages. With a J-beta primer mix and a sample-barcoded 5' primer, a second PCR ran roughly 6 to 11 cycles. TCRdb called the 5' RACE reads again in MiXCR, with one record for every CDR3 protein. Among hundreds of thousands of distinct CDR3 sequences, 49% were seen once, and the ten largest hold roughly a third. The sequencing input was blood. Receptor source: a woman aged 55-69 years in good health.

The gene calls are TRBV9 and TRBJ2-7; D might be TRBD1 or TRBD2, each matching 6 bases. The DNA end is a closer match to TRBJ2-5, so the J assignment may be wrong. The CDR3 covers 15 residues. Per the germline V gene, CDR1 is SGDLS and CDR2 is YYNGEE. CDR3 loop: CASSVAPVGGETQYF. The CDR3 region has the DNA TGTGCCAGCAGCGTAGCTCCCGTGGGGGGCGAGACCCAGTACTTC.

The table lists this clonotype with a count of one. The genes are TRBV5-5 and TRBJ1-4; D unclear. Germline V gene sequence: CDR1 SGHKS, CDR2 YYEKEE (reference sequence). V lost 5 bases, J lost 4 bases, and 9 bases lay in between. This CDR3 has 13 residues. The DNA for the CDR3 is TGTGCCAGCAGGCCGGGGTTTAATGAAAAACTGTTTTTT. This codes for CASRPGFNEKLFF.

The CDR3 nucleotides are TGTGCCAGCTCACCCACTGGGGGGCGTGGCAAAAACATTCAGTACTTC. Translated: CASSPTGGRGKNIQYF. This chain uses TRBV18 with TRBJ2-5; D may be TRBD1 or TRBD2 (6 bases each). The assigned J gene may be wrong: the sequence end matches TRBJ2-4 better. Germline loops: CDR1 KGHSH, CDR2 LQKENI. The CDR3 consists of 16 residues.

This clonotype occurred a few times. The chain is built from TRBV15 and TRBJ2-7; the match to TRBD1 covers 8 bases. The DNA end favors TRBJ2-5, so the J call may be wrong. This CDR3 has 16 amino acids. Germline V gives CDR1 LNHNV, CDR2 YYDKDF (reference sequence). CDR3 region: CATSRLRFGQGETQYF. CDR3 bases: TGTGCCACCAGCAGATTAAGATTCGGACAGGGCGAGACCCAGTACTTC.

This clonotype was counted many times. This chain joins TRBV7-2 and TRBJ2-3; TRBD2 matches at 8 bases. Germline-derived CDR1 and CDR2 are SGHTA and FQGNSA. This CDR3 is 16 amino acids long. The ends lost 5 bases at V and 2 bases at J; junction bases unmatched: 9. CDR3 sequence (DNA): TGTGCCAGCAGCCAACGAAGCGGGAGAACCACAGATACGCAGTATTTT. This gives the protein CASSQRSGRTTDTQYF.

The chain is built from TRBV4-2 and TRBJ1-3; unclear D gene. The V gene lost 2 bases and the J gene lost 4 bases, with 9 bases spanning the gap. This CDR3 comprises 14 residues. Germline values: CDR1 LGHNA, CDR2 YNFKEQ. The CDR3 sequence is CASSQMSTGNTIYF. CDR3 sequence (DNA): TGTGCCAGCAGCCAAATGTCAACCGGAAACACCATATATTTT.

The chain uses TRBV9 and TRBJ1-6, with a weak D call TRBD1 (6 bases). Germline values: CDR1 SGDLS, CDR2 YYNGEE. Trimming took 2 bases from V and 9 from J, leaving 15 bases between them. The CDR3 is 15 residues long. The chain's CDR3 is CASSVDPGASSPLHF. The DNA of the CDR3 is TGTGCCAGCAGCGTGGACCCAGGGGCGAGTTCACCCCTCCACTTT.

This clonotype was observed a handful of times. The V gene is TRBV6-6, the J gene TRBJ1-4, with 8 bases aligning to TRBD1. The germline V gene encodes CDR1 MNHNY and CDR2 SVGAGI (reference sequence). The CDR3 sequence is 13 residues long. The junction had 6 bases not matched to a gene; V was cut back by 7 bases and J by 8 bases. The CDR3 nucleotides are TGTGCCAGCATTTTAGACAGGGGAGAAAAACTGTTTTTT. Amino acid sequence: CASILDRGEKLFF.

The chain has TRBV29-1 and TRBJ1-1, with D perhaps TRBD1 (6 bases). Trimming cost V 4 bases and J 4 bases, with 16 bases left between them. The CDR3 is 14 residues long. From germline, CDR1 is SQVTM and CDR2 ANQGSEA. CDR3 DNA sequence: TGCAGCGTTGTACAGGGAAGAACGGGCACTGAAGCTTTCTTT. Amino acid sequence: CSVVQGRTGTEAFF.

CDR3 in DNA: TGTGCCAGCAACCGAGAAGGCAACCGGGCGCAGTATTTT. Its protein product is CASNREGNRAQYF. The rearrangement links TRBV9 to TRBJ2-3; D gene ambiguous. This CDR3 region has 13 residues. V was pared by 6 bases and J by 10 bases, with 18 bases between. Germline-derived CDR1 and CDR2 are SGDLS and YYNGEE.

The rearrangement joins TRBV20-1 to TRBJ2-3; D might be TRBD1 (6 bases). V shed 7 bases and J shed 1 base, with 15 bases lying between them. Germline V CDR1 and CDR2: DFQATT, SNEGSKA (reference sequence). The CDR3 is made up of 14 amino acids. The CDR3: CSVQGLRRTDTQYF. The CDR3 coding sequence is TGCAGTGTACAGGGCTTGCGGCGCACAGATACGCAGTATTTT.

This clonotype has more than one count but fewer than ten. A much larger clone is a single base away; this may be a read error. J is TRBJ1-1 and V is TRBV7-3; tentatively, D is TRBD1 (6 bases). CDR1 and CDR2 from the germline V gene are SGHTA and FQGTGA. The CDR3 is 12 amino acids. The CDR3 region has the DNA TGTGCCAGCAGATCTCAGGGGACTGAAGCTTCCTTT. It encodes CASRSQGTEASF.

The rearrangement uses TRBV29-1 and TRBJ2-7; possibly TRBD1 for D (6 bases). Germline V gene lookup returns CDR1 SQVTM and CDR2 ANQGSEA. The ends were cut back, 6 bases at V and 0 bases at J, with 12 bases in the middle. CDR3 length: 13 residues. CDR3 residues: CSVLDRTSYEQYF. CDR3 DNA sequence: TGCAGCGTCCTCGACAGGACCTCCTACGAGCAGTACTTC.

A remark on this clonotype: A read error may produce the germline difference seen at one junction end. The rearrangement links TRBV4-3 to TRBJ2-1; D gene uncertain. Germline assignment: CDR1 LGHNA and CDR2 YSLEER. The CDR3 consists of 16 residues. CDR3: CASSQDTGGSYNGQFF. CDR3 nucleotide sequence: TGCGCCAGCAGCCAAGATACGGGTGGCTCCTACAATGGGCAGTTCTTC.

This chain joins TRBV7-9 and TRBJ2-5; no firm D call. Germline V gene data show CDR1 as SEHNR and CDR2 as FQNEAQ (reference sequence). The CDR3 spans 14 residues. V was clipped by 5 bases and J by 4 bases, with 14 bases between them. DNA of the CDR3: TGTGCCAGCAGCCATACTGACACGATAGAGACCCAGTACTTC. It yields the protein CASSHTDTIETQYF.

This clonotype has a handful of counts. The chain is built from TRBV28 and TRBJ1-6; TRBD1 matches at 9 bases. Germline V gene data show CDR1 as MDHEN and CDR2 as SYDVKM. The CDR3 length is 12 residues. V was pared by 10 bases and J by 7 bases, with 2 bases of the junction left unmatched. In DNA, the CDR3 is TGTGCCACAGGGACAGGGAATTCACCCCTCCACTTT. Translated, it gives CATGTGNSPLHF.

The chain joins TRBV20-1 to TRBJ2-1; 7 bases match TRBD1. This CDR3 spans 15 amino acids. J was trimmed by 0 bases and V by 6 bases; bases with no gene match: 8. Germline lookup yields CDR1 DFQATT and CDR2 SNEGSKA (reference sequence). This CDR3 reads CSATGLSSSYNEQFF. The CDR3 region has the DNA TGCAGTGCGACAGGGTTATCTAGCTCCTACAATGAGCAGTTCTTC.

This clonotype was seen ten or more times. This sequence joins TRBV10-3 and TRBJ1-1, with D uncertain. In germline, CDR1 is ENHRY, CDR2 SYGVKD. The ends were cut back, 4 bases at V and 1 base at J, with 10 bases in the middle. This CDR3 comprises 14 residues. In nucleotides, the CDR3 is TGTGCCATCAGTGCAAGGGAACCGAACACTGAAGCTTTCTTT. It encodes CAISAREPNTEAFF.

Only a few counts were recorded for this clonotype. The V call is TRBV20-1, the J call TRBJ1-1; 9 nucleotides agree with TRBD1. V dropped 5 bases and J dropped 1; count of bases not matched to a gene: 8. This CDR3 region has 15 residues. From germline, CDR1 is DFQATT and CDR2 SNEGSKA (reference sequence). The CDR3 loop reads CSALTGTGQNTEAFF. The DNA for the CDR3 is TGCAGTGCTCTGACCGGGACAGGGCAGAACACTGAAGCTTTCTTT.

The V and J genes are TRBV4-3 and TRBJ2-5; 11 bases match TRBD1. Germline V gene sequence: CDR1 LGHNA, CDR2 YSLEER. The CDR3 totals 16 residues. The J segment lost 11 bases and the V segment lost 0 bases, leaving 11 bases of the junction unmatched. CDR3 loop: CASSQDGGTGGREQYF. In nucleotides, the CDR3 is TGCGCCAGCAGCCAAGATGGCGGGACAGGGGGGAGAGAGCAGTACTTC.